Reported below is one T cell receptor beta chain. This receptor's antigen is unknown. Base qualities are not provided; no much larger clone lies one nucleotide away. The CDR3 runs 13 residues from the cysteine to the phenylalanine. CDR3 DNA only is kept here, 39 bases in frame from base 1. V sheds 8 bases and J sheds 0 bases, leaving 10 bases between their ends. The entry originates in a study of Graves' ophthalmopathy and Graves' hyperthyroidism (dated 2018 in TCRdb). With respect to the entire study: Peripheral blood was collected at initial diagnosis, before any treatment. The independent validation cohort included about 20 hyperthyroidism patients plus 17 patients who later progressed from hyperthyroidism to ophthalmopathy. In total, under 150 blood samples were TCR-sequenced: 43 ophthalmopathy, under 80 hyperthyroidism and approximately 17 hyperthyroidism-to-ophthalmopathy patients. The study used TCR beta repertoire signatures to distinguish Graves' ophthalmopathy from Graves' hyperthyroidism and to predict progression to ophthalmopathy. The 90 to 100 discovery patients were randomly split 7:3 into training and test sets. After sampling, hyperthyroidism patients received methimazole starting at 30 mg daily, and ophthalmopathy patients received high-dose intravenous methylprednisolone. In six hyperthyroidism patients, the T-cell repertoire of thyroid tissue was compared with the T-cell repertoire of blood. To explore V-J signatures that separate ophthalmopathy from hyperthyroidism, a discovery set of about 96 patients was enrolled, consisting of 43 with ophthalmopathy and under 65 with stable hyperthyroidism. General study outcomes and caveats: In validation, the model predicted ophthalmopathy progression with 55% to 71% sensitivity and roughly 72% specificity; approximately 12 predicted patients were CT-confirmed with GO in a median of around 6.5 months. In cross-validation, the 13-signature model distinguished ophthalmopathy from stable hyperthyroidism with around 90% sensitivity and 81.08% specificity, while in the test set the corresponding values were roughly 80% and 75%. Most expanded thyroid clonotypes with frequency above 0.001 were also detected in blood, suggesting blood repertoires may reflect the thyroid immune response. Sample size was not statistically predetermined, and group allocation was not concealed from the investigators.

TCR beta CDR3 regions were amplified from RNA transcripts for repertoire sequencing. The first round was an RT-PCR using HTBI primers with the Qiagen OneStep RT-PCR kit, and this first round was followed by a second-round multiplex PCR, then size selection and purification. Libraries were sequenced on an Illumina HiSeq2000 using paired-end 100 bp reads. Per the authors' processing: SOAPnuke was used to process the reads, throwing out any read that had adapters, had uncalled bases, had a mean Phred below 15, or lacked an exact constant-primer or identifier match. High-quality paired reads were merged with COPE v1.2.5. Unique nucleotide sequences were defined as clonotypes and aligned to IMGT TRB V, D and J references using MiTCR v1.1. Only V-J combinations with frequency above 0.0001 were analysed, covering over 98% of repertoires. For each V-J combination, a TCR clonal expansion and chaos score was defined as the ratio of F50 clonal expansion to chaos observed in the TCRdist matrix. Welch's t-statistics and random forest were used to narrow the features down to roughly twelve V-J combinations, which were then fed into a naive Bayes classifier. The Morisita-Horn index was used to measure how similar the thyroid and blood repertoires were. TCRdb ran its own pipeline on the public reads, namely fastp trimming at Q25 and MiXCR clone calling, and kept in-frame beta chains. Every CDR3 protein is listed once, alongside the most common genes and DNA of its rows. TCRdb, not the authors, supplied the V and J calls. The sample table records hundreds of thousands of distinct CDR3 sequences; 20% to 25% of these occur just once. Jointly, the top ten make up roughly 3% of the sample.

Hyperthyroidism was considered stable if no progression to ophthalmopathy occurred within 18 months of follow-up. Hyperthyroidism patients were newly diagnosed, with disease duration under 2 months, and aged 18 to 65 years. Patients with other autoimmune diseases, uncontrolled infections, pregnancy or lactation were excluded from the study. Diagnosis relied on clinical symptoms, serum thyroxine, TRAb, thyroid ultrasound and orbital computed tomography. Ficoll-Paque density gradient centrifugation was used to isolate PBMCs from under 11 ml of fresh peripheral blood. Trizol reagent was used to extract the total RNA, and its quality was then checked on an Agilent 2100 Bioanalyzer.

The rearrangement combines TRBV12-3 or TRBV12-4 with TRBJ1-1; the D gene identity is not certain. This TCR derives from a woman in her late teens or twenties with stable Graves' hyperthyroidism. Donor details come from another sample of the same person, matched by shared clones. The sample was peripheral blood. The CDR3 protein is CASRPAMNTEAFF. Here is the DNA: TGTGCCAGCCGCCCTGCCATGAACACTGAAGCTTTCTTT.